Each of the 5 T cell receptor beta chains below was sequenced from the same sample in a study of T cells in Graves' hyperthyroidism and ophthalmopathy. Using RNA transcripts as the source, TCR beta CDR3 regions were amplified. The HTBI set primed first-round TCR CDR3 RT-PCR. TCRdb reprocessed the multiplex PCR reads via MiXCR and lists one record per CDR3 protein. The table has approximately 710,000 distinct CDR3 sequences, around a sixth seen once; the top ten hold roughly 16%. The sequenced sample was blood. The receptor source for this set is a man aged 50 or older with Graves' hyperthyroidism.

This clonotype was observed many times. The chain links TRBV3-1 to TRBJ1-2, with D possibly being TRBD1 (6 bases). V was trimmed by 0 bases and J by 4 bases, leaving 18 bases between them. The CDR3 contains 17 residues. Germline V gene data show CDR1 as LGHDT and CDR2 as YNNKEL (reference sequence). The CDR3 nucleotides read TGTGCCAGCAGCCAAGATAGCGGGGGCGGCTTACGCTATGGCTACACCTTC. Amino acids: CASSQDSGGGLRYGYTF.

There are many counts of this clonotype. The chain has TRBV2 and TRBJ2-7; D gene unclear. V dropped 2 bases and J dropped 0 bases, with 8 bases sitting between them. CDR3 length equals 14 residues. The germline gives CDR1 SNHLY, CDR2 FYNNEI. The CDR3 loop reads CASSEWQISYEQYF. The CDR3 DNA reads as TGTGCCAGCAGTGAATGGCAGATCTCCTACGAGCAGTACTTC.

There are many counts of this clonotype. The genes are TRBV2 and TRBJ1-2; a weak D match, TRBD1 (5 bases). Germline CDR1 reads SNHLY; CDR2 reads FYNNEI. This CDR3 is built from 12 residues. V was clipped by 6 bases and J by 3 bases, with 8 bases between them. This CDR3 is CASRPTDYGYTF. The CDR3 DNA sequence: TGTGCCAGCAGGCCGACAGACTATGGCTACACCTTC. Full variable domain (missing parts from reference TRBV2 and TRBJ1-2): EPEVTQTPSHQVTQMGQEVILRCVPISNHLYFYWYRQILGQKVEFLVSFYNNEISEKSEIFDDQFSVERPDGSNFTLKIRSTKLEDSAMYFCASRPTDYGYTFGSGTRLTVV.

This clonotype was observed at least ten times. V and J are TRBV11-1 and TRBJ2-5, with 7 bases that match TRBD2. CDR3 length equals 12 residues. The germline V gene encodes CDR1 SGHAT and CDR2 FQDESV (reference sequence). The V segment lost 7 bases and the J segment 3 bases; nucleotides outside the gene matches: 2. Here the CDR3 reads CASTAGEETQYF. DNA of the CDR3: TGTGCCAGCACGGCGGGGGAAGAGACCCAGTACTTC.

As for this clonotype: A much larger clone is a single base away; this may be a read error. This sequence joins TRBV29-1 and TRBJ2-7; no reliable D call. Germline values: CDR1 SQVTM, CDR2 ANQGSEA. V shed 3 bases and J shed 2 bases, with 5 bases lying between them. The CDR3 has 11 residues. CDR3 sequence reads: CSVDSTYEQYF. The CDR3, as DNA: TGCAGCGTTGACAGTACCTACGAGCAGTACTTC.